A selection of T cell receptor beta chains follows, all from one sample in a study of cytomegalovirus exposure and HLA in healthy donors. The data were produced by immunoSEQ multiplex PCR, yet TCRdb's version contains in-frame clones alone and is incomplete. The sample holds around 150,000 clones, around 79% seen once. The sequenced sample was PBMCs. These TCRs come from a human donor in good health. Both conserved end residues are part of each CDR3. Fields, in order: V gene, clone size, J gene, D gene, CDR3 protein, CDR3 DNA. D genes are given only for firm matches. The listing skips clone size in some rows; elsewhere it reads once, few, many or a size class.

>TRBV29-1|-|TRBJ2-3|TRBD1
CSVDRGLTDTQYF
TGCAGCGTCGACAGGGGGCTAACAGATACGCAGTATTTT
>TRBV6-5|few|TRBJ1-4|-
CASSTLAGGEKLFF
TGTGCCAGCAGTACATTGGCGGGGGGAGAAAAACTGTTTTTT
>TRBV19|-|TRBJ1-1|TRBD1
CASSIQRTGGNTEAFF
TGTGCCAGTAGTATCCAACGGACAGGAGGTAACACTGAAGCTTTCTTT
>TRBV4-3|-|TRBJ2-3|TRBD1
CASSPRDRGFSDTQYF
TGCGCCAGCAGCCCCCGGGACAGGGGGTTTTCAGATACGCAGTATTTT
>TRBV2|-|TRBJ2-5|-
CASRGAAETQYF
TGTGCCAGCAGGGGGGCAGCAGAGACCCAGTACTTC
>TRBV6-5|-|TRBJ1-6|-
CASSYQGSYNSPLHF
TGTGCCAGCAGTTACCAGGGGTCCTATAATTCACCCCTCCACTTT
>TRBV28|-|TRBJ2-7|-
CASLRDSYEQYF
TGTGCCAGCCTCAGGGACTCCTACGAGCAGTACTTC
>TRBV29-1|-|TRBJ2-2|-
CSVRGRDTGELFF
TGCAGCGTGAGGGGGAGGGACACCGGGGAGCTGTTTTTT
>TRBV10-1|-|TRBJ2-2|TRBD1
CASSEQTGGTGELFF
TGCGCCAGCAGTGAGCAGACAGGGGGCACCGGGGAGCTGTTTTTT
>TRBV15|-|TRBJ2-5|-
CATIAFVEEETQYF
TGTGCCACCATTGCTTTCGTCGAGGAAGAGACCCAGTACTTC
>TRBV15|-|TRBJ2-7|-
CATSRDRAGAGEQYF
TGTGCCACCAGCAGAGACCGCGCAGGGGCGGGCGAGCAGTACTTC
>TRBV5-1|-|TRBJ2-1|-
CASSLWYPPGSYNEQFF
TGCGCCAGCAGCTTGTGGTACCCCCCCGGGTCCTACAATGAGCAGTTCTTC
>TRBV28|few|TRBJ2-1|TRBD2
CASSNSGAEQFF
TGTGCCAGCAGTAATAGCGGGGCAGAGCAGTTCTTC
>TRBV27|-|TRBJ1-3|-
CASSFRGITGNTIYF
TGTGCCAGCAGCTTCAGGGGTATAACTGGAAACACCATATATTTT
>TRBV28|-|TRBJ1-1|-
CASSSHAGGRANTEAFF
TGTGCCAGCAGTTCCCATGCGGGGGGGCGGGCGAACACTGAAGCTTTCTTT
>TRBV9|-|TRBJ2-5|-
CASSDGGGSVGETQYF
TGTGCCAGCAGCGACGGTGGTGGGAGCGTGGGGGAGACCCAGTACTTC
>TRBV4-2|-|TRBJ2-2|-
CASSQGRAEGIGELFF
TGTGCCAGCAGCCAAGGTCGGGCGGAGGGTATTGGGGAGCTGTTTTTT
>TRBV4-3|-|TRBJ2-1|TRBD2
CASSQDFRYGRASNEQFF
TGCGCCAGCAGCCAAGATTTCCGGTACGGGAGGGCCTCAAATGAGCAGTTCTTC
>TRBV5-6|-|TRBJ2-7|TRBD2
CASSLAGLSGYSYEQYF
TGTGCCAGCAGCTTGGCCGGTCTTAGCGGGTACTCCTACGAGCAGTACTTC
>TRBV4-1|-|TRBJ1-2|-
CASSRFEQYGYTF
TGCGCCAGCAGCCGCTTTGAACAATATGGCTACACCTTC
>TRBV9|-|TRBJ2-2|TRBD2
CASSAPSGKSNTGELFF
TGTGCCAGCAGCGCCCCTAGCGGGAAAAGCAACACCGGGGAGCTGTTTTTT
>TRBV6-5|-|TRBJ1-2|-
CASSELAGGYGYTF
TGTGCCAGCAGTGAACTTGCGGGGGGCTATGGCTACACCTTC
>TRBV5-1|once|TRBJ1-1|-
CASSSAGTEAFF
TGCGCCAGCAGCTCTGCAGGGACTGAAGCTTTCTTT
>TRBV28|-|TRBJ2-2|-
CASSVDRMGADTGELFF
TGTGCCAGCAGTGTCGACAGGATGGGCGCGGACACCGGGGAGCTGTTTTTT
>TRBV5-1|-|TRBJ1-5|-
CASSSTGNQPQHF
TGCGCCAGCAGCTCCACAGGGAATCAGCCCCAGCATTTT
>TRBV7-2|-|TRBJ2-7|-
CASSRGGTSYEQYF
TGTGCCAGCAGCAGAGGGGGTACATCGTACGAGCAGTACTTC
>TRBV7-3|-|TRBJ2-1|-
CASSRDFSNEQFF
TGTGCCAGCAGCAGGGACTTCAGTAATGAGCAGTTCTTC
>TRBV6-6|-|TRBJ2-7|-
CASSRTPEQYF
TGTGCCAGCAGTCGGACACCCGAGCAGTACTTC
>TRBV6-1|-|TRBJ1-5|-
CASSDGVRVGIFGNQPQHF
TGTGCCAGCAGTGATGGTGTCAGGGTAGGGATATTTGGCAATCAGCCCCAGCATTTT
>TRBV11-2|-|TRBJ2-5|TRBD1
CASSSDRGQETQYF
TGTGCCAGCAGCTCTGACAGGGGGCAAGAGACCCAGTACTTC
>TRBV19|-|TRBJ1-4|-
CASSIRPKTGAAANEKLFF
TGTGCCAGTAGTATCCGACCAAAGACAGGAGCTGCCGCTAATGAAAAACTGTTTTTT
>TRBV4-3|few|TRBJ2-1|-
CASSQEGGGESNEQFF
TGCGCCAGCAGCCAGGAAGGAGGGGGGGAGAGCAATGAGCAGTTCTTC
>TRBV6-6|-|TRBJ1-2|-
CASNLETSRNNYGYTF
TGTGCCAGCAACCTCGAGACAAGCCGGAATAACTATGGCTACACCTTC
>TRBV5-1|-|TRBJ2-5|TRBD1
CASSLGTAGETQYF
TGCGCCAGCAGCTTAGGGACAGCTGGGGAGACCCAGTACTTC
>TRBV19|-|TRBJ2-2|-
CASAFRDSGTGELFF
TGTGCCAGTGCCTTCCGGGACTCAGGGACCGGGGAGCTGTTTTTT
>TRBV30|-|TRBJ1-1|-
CAWNSHHRVLNTEAFF
TGTGCCTGGAACTCCCATCACAGGGTTTTGAACACTGAAGCTTTCTTT
>TRBV4-1|-|TRBJ1-3|-
CASSQTGSSGNTIYF
TGCGCCAGCAGCCAGACAGGCTCCTCTGGAAACACCATATATTTT
>TRBV7-8|-|TRBJ2-7|-
CASSPRGDISVGAAGNYEQYF
TGTGCCAGCAGCCCACGGGGGGACATCTCCGTGGGGGCGGCGGGAAACTACGAGCAGTACTTC
>TRBV9|-|TRBJ1-1|TRBD1
CASSADRANTEAFF
TGTGCCAGCAGCGCAGACAGGGCGAACACTGAAGCTTTCTTT
>TRBV6-6|-|TRBJ2-5|-
CASSYGRAPYQETQYF
TGTGCCAGCAGTTACGGCAGGGCCCCGTACCAAGAGACCCAGTACTTC
>TRBV5-1|-|TRBJ2-1|-
CASSFLRNEQFF
TGCGCCAGCAGCTTTTTACGGAATGAGCAGTTCTTC
>TRBV6-5|-|TRBJ2-3|TRBD1
CASSYRDRGTDTQYF
TGTGCCAGCAGTTATAGGGACAGGGGCACAGATACGCAGTATTTT
>TRBV27|once|TRBJ2-7|-
CASSGGTSLSYEQYF
TGTGCCAGCAGTGGCGGGACCTCGTTATCCTACGAGCAGTACTTC
>TRBV29-1|few|TRBJ1-4|-
CSVETGGEKLFF
TGCAGCGTTGAAACCGGCGGGGAAAAACTGTTTTTT
>TRBV7-9|-|TRBJ2-4|-
CASSLGGGPAGYKNIQYF
TGTGCCAGCAGCTTAGGGGGTGGGCCCGCGGGCTACAAAAACATTCAGTACTTC
>TRBV6-5|-|TRBJ1-1|-
CASSPSGFAEAFF
TGTGCCAGCAGTCCCTCGGGGTTTGCTGAAGCTTTCTTT
>TRBV4-2|few|TRBJ2-5|TRBD2
CASSQARGGQETQYF
TGTGCCAGCAGCCAAGCGCGGGGGGGCCAAGAGACCCAGTACTTC
>TRBV2|-|TRBJ2-3|-
CASSESGVGTDTQYF
TGTGCCAGCAGTGAGTCCGGGGTGGGCACAGATACGCAGTATTTT
>TRBV5-6|-|TRBJ2-7|TRBD1
CASSLSGQGSIEQYF
TGTGCCAGCAGCTTGTCCGGACAGGGATCGATCGAGCAGTACTTC
>TRBV27|-|TRBJ2-1|TRBD2
CASSLYSGRDNEQFF
TGTGCCAGCAGTTTATATAGCGGGAGAGATAATGAGCAGTTCTTC
>TRBV6-1|-|TRBJ1-3|TRBD1
CASSEYRTGVSGNTIYF
TGTGCCAGCAGTGAATACAGGACAGGAGTCTCTGGAAACACCATATATTTT
>TRBV29-1|-|TRBJ1-1|TRBD1
CSVESTGENTEAFF
TGCAGCGTTGAGTCGACAGGGGAGAACACTGAAGCTTTCTTT